This TCR beta chain comes out of a study of CD8+ T cells in alopecia areata. For the study at large: Each day, treated patients took oral tofacitinib twice, at 5 to 10 mg per dose. Study-level points and caveats: Scalp and blood samples kept many expanded lesional clones throughout tofacitinib.

With regard to this clone: Its antigen is unknown.

The CDR3 consists of 15 residues. V was cut by 0 bases and J by 2 bases, with 8 bases left in between. Germline loops: CDR1 MGHRA, CDR2 YSYEKL. Treatment in this sample: oral pan-JAK inhibitor, 5-10 mg twice daily. Once RNA had been extracted, it was reverse transcribed into cDNA to act as the sequencing template. Sequencing was performed with immunoSEQ multiplex PCR; in TCRdb, only in-frame clones are kept and a portion is missing. The sample records roughly 120,000 clones, around 50% being singletons. The chain recombines TRBV4-1 with TRBJ1-3; possible D gene TRBD1, 5 bases. Sequenced material: CD8+ T cells sorted from blood, taken at week 24, from a patient treated with tofacitinib. This clonotype was obtained from a human donor with alopecia areata. DNA for the CDR3: TGCGCCAGCAGCCAAGAGGCAGGGCCTGGAAACACCATATATTTT. Encoded protein: CASSQEAGPGNTIYF.